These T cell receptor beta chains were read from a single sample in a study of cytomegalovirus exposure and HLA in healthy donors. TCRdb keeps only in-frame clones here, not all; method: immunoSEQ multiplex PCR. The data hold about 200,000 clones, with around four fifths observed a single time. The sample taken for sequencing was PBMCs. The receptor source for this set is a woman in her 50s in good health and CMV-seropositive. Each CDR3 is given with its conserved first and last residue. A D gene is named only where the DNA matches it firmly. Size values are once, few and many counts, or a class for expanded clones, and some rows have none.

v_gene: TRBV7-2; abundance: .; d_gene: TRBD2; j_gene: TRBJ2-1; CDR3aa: CASNPQAGGPNEQFF; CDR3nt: TGTGCCAGCAACCCCCAAGCGGGAGGTCCAAATGAGCAGTTCTTC
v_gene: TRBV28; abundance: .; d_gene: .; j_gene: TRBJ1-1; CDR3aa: CASSLGGGTEAFF; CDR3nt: TGTGCCAGCAGTTTGGGGGGTGGCACTGAAGCTTTCTTT
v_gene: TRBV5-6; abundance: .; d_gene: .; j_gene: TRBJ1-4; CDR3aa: CASSGVREEKLFF; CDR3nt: TGTGCCAGCAGCGGAGTACGGGAGGAAAAACTGTTTTTT
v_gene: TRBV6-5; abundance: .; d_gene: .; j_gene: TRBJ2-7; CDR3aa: CASRVNPTYEQYF; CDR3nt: TGTGCCAGCAGGGTGAATCCTACCTACGAGCAGTACTTC
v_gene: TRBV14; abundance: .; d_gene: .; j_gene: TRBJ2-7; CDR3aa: CASSPPGHIYEQYF; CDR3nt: TGTGCCAGCAGCCCGCCGGGACACATATACGAGCAGTACTTC
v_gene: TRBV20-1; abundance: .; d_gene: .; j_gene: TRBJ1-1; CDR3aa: CSASRGTEAFF; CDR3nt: TGCAGTGCTAGTAGAGGAACTGAAGCTTTCTTT
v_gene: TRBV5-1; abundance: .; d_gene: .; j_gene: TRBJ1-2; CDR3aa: CASSDSTDSYYGYTF; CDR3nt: TGCGCCAGCAGCGACAGTACGGACAGCTACTATGGCTACACCTTC
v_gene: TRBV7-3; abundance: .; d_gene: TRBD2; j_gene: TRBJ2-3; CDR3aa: CASSHTSGSPTDTQYF; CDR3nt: TGTGCCAGCAGCCATACTAGCGGGAGTCCTACAGATACGCAGTATTTT
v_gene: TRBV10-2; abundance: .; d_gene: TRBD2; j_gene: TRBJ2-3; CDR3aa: CASSESGLAGGGDTQYF; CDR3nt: TGCGCCAGCAGTGAGTCGGGACTAGCGGGAGGTGGAGATACGCAGTATTTT
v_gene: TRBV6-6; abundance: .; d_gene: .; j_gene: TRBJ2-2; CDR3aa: CATTYPGTGELFF; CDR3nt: TGTGCCACCACGTACCCGGGCACCGGGGAGCTGTTTTTT
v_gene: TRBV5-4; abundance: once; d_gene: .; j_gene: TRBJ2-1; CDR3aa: CASSLGGSSYNEQFF; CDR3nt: TGTGCCAGCAGCTTGGGAGGGAGCTCCTACAATGAGCAGTTCTTC
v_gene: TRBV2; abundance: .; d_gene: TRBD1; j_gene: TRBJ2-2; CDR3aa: CASRQGSGELFF; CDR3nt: TGTGCCAGCAGACAGGGGTCCGGGGAGCTGTTTTTT
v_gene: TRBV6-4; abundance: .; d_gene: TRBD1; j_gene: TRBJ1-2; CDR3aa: CASSPDRERGYTF; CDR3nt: TGTGCCAGCAGTCCGGACAGGGAGCGGGGCTACACCTTC
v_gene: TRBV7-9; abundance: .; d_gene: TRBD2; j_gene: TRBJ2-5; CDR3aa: CSSSLAGVETQYF; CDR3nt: TGTTCCAGCAGCTTAGCGGGAGTTGAGACCCAGTACTTC
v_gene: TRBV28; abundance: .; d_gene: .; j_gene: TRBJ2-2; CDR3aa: CAIQIPYTGELFF; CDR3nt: TGTGCCATCCAGATACCCTACACCGGGGAGCTGTTTTTT
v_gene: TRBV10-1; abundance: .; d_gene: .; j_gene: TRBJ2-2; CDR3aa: CASTSSRCLAGELFF; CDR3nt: TGCGCCAGCACCTCCTCCCGGTGCCTGGCCGGGGAGCTGTTTTTT
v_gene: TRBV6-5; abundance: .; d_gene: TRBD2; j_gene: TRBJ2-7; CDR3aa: CASSYGTSGTYEQYF; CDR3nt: TGTGCCAGCAGTTATGGGACTAGCGGAACCTACGAGCAGTACTTC
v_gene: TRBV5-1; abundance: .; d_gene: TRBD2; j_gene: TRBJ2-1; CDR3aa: CASSLMAGDGNEQFF; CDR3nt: TGCGCCAGCAGCTTGATGGCGGGAGATGGTAATGAGCAGTTCTTC
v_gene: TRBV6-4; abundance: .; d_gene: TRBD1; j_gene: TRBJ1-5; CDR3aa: CASSDQGQGENQPQHF; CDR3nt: TGTGCCAGCAGTGACCAGGGACAGGGGGAAAATCAGCCCCAGCATTTT
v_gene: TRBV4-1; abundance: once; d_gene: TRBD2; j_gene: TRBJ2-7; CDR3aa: CASSLTSGSGYEQYF; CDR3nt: TGCGCCAGCAGCCTCACTAGCGGGAGTGGTTACGAGCAGTACTTC
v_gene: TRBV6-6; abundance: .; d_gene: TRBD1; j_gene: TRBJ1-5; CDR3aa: CASSYDRDQPQHF; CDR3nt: TGTGCCAGCAGTTACGACAGGGATCAGCCCCAGCATTTT
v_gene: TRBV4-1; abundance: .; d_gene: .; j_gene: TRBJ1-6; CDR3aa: CASSSLHSPLHF; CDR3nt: TGCGCCAGCAGCTCTCTTCATTCACCCCTCCACTTT
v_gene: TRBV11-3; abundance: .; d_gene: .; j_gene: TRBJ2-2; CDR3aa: CASSRTVNTGELFF; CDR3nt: TGTGCCAGCAGCCGGACAGTTAACACCGGGGAGCTGTTTTTT
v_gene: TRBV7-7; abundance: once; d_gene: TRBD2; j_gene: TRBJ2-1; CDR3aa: CASSSGGGSYNEQFF; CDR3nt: TGTGCTAGCAGCTCAGGCGGGGGCTCCTACAATGAGCAGTTCTTC
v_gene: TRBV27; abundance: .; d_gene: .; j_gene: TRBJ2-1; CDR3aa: CASIRSGFYNEQFF; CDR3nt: TGTGCCAGCATCCGGTCAGGGTTCTACAATGAGCAGTTCTTC
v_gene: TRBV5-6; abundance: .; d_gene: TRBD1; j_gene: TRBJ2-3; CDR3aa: CASSLGDSVTDTQYF; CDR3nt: TGTGCCAGCAGCTTGGGGGACAGTGTCACAGATACGCAGTATTTT
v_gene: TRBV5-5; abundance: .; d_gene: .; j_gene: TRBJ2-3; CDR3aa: CASSPTGSTDTQYF; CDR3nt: TGTGCCAGCAGCCCGACGGGTAGCACAGATACGCAGTATTTT
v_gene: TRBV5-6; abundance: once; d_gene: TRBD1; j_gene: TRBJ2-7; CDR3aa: CASSLEFTQGVSYEQYF; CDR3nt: TGTGCCAGCAGCTTGGAGTTTACACAGGGGGTATCCTACGAGCAGTACTTC
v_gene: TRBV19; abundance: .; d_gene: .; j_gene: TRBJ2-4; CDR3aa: CASSTGELAKNIQYF; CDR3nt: TGTGCCAGTAGTACGGGAGAACTAGCCAAAAACATTCAGTACTTC
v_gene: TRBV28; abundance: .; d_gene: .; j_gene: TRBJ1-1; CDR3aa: CASRGTMNTEAFF; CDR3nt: TGTGCCAGTCGAGGCACAATGAACACTGAAGCTTTCTTT
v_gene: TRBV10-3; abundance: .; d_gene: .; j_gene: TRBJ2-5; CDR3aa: CAISGGQETQYF; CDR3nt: TGTGCCATTTCTGGCGGGCAAGAGACCCAGTACTTC
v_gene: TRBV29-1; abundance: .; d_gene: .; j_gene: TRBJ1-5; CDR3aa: CSVTTGSNQPQHF; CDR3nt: TGCAGCGTTACGACAGGTAGCAATCAGCCCCAGCATTTT
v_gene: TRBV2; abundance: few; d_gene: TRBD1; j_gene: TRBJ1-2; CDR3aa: CASSENPTGIYGYTF; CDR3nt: TGTGCCAGCAGTGAAAACCCGACAGGGATCTATGGCTACACCTTC
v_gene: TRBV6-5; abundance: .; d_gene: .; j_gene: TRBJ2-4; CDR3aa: CASGRTGTPNQYF; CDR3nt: TGTGCCAGCGGCCGAACCGGGACTCCGAATCAGTACTTC